The source of this T cell receptor (beta chain) is a study of shared clonotypes between healthy human individuals. At the level of the study: Each donor's CD4 naive and CD4 memory cells filled three plates apiece, CD8 naive two, and CD8 memory one.

The assay was immunoSEQ multiplex PCR, and TCRdb's table has in-frame clones only and misses some. The table has over a million clones, about 80% seen once. Negatively enriched CD4+ T cells were divided by CD45RA into naive and memory. Study-level findings and limits: Non-shared clonotypes had lower generation probabilities than clonotypes shared by all four sorted-subset donors.

The CDR3 sequence is 14 residues long. Germline lookup yields CDR1 SGHTS and CDR2 YDEGEE. V was trimmed by 4 bases and J by 7 bases, leaving 15 bases between them. On this clone: Its specificity is not known.

The sequenced sample consisted of memory CD4+ T cells sorted from blood. Subset given: CD45RA-negative fraction. The sequence derives from a man between 18 and 35 years old in good health. This chain links TRBV5-8 with TRBJ1-5, with D maybe TRBD1 (5 bases). CDR3 nucleotides: TGTGCCAGCAGCCTCCGGGGGTCTGGACAGCCCCAGCATTTT. It specifies CASSLRGSGQPQHF.